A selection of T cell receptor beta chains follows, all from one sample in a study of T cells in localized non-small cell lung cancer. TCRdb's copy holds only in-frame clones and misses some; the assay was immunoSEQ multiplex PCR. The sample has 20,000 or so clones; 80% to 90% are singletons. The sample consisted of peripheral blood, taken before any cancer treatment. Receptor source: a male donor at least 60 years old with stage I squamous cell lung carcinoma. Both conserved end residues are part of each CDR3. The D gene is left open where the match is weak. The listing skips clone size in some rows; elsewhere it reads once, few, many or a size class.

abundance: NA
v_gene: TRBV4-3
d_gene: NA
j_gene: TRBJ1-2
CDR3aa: CASSPTSGSNYGYTF

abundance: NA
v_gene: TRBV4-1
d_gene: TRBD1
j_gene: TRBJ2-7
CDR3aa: CASSQDRVQRTGSSYEQYF

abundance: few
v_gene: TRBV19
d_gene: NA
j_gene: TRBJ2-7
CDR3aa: CASSALAGEQYF

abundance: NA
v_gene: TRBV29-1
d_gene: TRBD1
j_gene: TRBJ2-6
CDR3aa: CSVRQGDSGANVLTF

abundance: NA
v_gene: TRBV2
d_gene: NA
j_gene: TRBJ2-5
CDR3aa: CASSEPGETQYF

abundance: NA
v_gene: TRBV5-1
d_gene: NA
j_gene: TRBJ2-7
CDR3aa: CASSWTGTDPPLYF

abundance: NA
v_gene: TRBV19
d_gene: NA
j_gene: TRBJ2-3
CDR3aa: CASTANTDTQYF

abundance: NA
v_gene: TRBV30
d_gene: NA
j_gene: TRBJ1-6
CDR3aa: CAWSAGQNSPLHF

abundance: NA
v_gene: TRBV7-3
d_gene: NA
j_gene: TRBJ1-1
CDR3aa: CASSLGKNTEAFF

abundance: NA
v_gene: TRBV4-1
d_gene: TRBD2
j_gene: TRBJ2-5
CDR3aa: CASSASSSGGYQETQYF

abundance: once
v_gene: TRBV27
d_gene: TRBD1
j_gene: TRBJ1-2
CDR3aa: CASSWDRDKGGYTF

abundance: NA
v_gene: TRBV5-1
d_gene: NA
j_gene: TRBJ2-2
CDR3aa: CASSRGWNTGELFF

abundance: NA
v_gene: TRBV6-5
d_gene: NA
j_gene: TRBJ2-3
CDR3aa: CASIGPGTDTQYF

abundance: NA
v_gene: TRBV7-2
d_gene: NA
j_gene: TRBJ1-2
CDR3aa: CASSPPGGGYTF

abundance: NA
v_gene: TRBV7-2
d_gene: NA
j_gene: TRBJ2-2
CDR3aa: CASSFRPGDTGELFF

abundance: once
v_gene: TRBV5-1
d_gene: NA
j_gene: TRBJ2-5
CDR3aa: CASSLIITETQYF

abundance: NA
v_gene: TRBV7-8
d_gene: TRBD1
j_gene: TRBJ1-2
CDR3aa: CASSLSRIGTDYGYTF

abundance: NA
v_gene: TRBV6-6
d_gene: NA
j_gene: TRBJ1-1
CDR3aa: CASSTPRASTEAFF

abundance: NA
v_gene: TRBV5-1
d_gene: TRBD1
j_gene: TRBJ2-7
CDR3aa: CASSAQTGTGAYEQYF

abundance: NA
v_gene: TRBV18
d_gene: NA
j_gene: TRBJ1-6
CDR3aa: CASSPRPGSNLSPGNSPLHF

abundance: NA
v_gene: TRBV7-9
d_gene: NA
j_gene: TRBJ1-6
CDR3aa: CASSRDPGRENSPLHF

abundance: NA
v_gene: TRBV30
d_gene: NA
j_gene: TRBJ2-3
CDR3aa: CAWSRGGTDTQYF

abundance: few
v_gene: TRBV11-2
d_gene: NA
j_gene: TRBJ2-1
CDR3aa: CASSLVGTGGLNEQFF